The 8 T cell receptor beta chains below come from one sample, sequenced in a study of shared T cell receptors in the human thymus (TCRdb year 2021). Receptors were amplified or captured by the immunoSEQ multiplex PCR assay. TCRdb took this table from immuneACCESS and kept in-frame rearrangements with V and J called. Such tables lack part of the clones; where checked against another copy, unresolved V genes explain under half of the gap, and the rest is unexplained. Counted in this sample were hundreds of thousands of clones; more than 75% of them appeared once. 0.0094% of the sample rests with the top ten. The sample also formed part of further work on human thymus T cells.

Sequencing used thymocytes. These receptor sequences come from a boy under three years old with a congenital heart defect. Donor details come from another sample of the same person, matched by shared clones.

The rearrangement links TRBV14 to TRBJ2-7; D is unclear. The germline V gene encodes CDR1 SGHDN and CDR2 FVKESK. V was trimmed by 4 bases and J by 1 base, leaving 23 bases between them. The length of the CDR3 is 18 residues. CDR3 DNA: TGTGCCAGCAGCCCCTCCACTTTCGTGAGGCGCCCTTCCTACGAGCAGTACTTC. Residues: CASSPSTFVRRPSYEQYF. The whole variable domain, remainder taken from reference TRBV14 and TRBJ2-7, is EAGVTQFPSHSVIEKGQTVTLRCDPISGHDNLYWYRRVMGKEIKFLLHFVKESKQDESGMPNNRFLAERTGGTYSTLKVQPAELEDSGVYFCASSPSTFVRRPSYEQYFGPGTRLTVT.

This chain uses TRBV6-5 with TRBJ1-6, with D unclear. The CDR3 loop spans 16 amino acids. Trimming took 3 bases from V and 8 from J, leaving 17 bases between them. In germline, CDR1 is MNHEY, CDR2 SVGAGI. Written as DNA, the CDR3 is TGTGCCAGCAGTTATTACTCGGACGGGAATGATTCACCCCTCCACTTT. Translated, it gives CASSYYSDGNDSPLHF.

The V call is TRBV4-1, the J call TRBJ2-1; 9 bases fit TRBD1. The V gene end was trimmed by 1 base and the J gene end by 2 bases; junction bases not matched to a gene: 15. The CDR3 spans 20 residues. Germline V gene sequence: CDR1 MGHRA, CDR2 YSYEKL. The CDR3 nucleotides read TGCGCCAGCAGCCAAGCAATTACAGGGGGCGGCGGGCCCGCCTACAATGAGCAGTTCTTC. This translates into CASSQAITGGGGPAYNEQFF.

V and J are TRBV4-3 and TRBJ1-6, with 8 positions matching TRBD1. V lost 0 bases to trimming and J lost 0 bases; unmatched junction nucleotides: 13. Germline values: CDR1 LGHNA, CDR2 YSLEER. The CDR3 loop spans 21 amino acids. CDR3 sequence reads: CASSQDPEGPGQDSYNSPLHF. In DNA, the CDR3 is TGCGCCAGCAGCCAAGATCCGGAGGGACCGGGACAGGACTCCTATAATTCACCCCTCCACTTT.

This chain links TRBV11-2 with TRBJ2-1; the D gene is possibly TRBD2 (6 bases). The CDR3 spans 18 residues. CDR1 SGHAT and CDR2 FQNNGV come from the germline V gene. The V end was cut by 5 bases, the J end by 1 base, with 21 bases between. CDR3 nucleotide sequence: TGTGCCAGCAGCAGAATCCGGCTAGCGCGGAGATCCTACAATGAGCAGTTCTTC. This translates into CASSRIRLARRSYNEQFF.

The chain employs TRBV7-8 and TRBJ2-7; no firm D call. There are 14 residues in the CDR3. The V and J ends lost 1 base and 2 bases respectively, with 9 bases between them. Germline loops: CDR1 SGHVS, CDR2 FQNEAQ. This CDR3 reads CASSLVLFPYEQYF. CDR3 coding DNA: TGTGCCAGCAGCTTAGTATTATTTCCCTACGAGCAGTACTTC.

The V and J genes are TRBV7-2 and TRBJ2-1; perhaps TRBD1 as D (6 bases). In germline, CDR1 is SGHTA, CDR2 FQGNSA. This CDR3 region has 15 residues. Trimming removed 2 bases from V and 7 bases from J, with 15 bases in between. As DNA, the CDR3 is TGTGCCAGCAGCTTAAGCGGCCATAGGGGGAATGAGCAGTTCTTC. Translating gives CASSLSGHRGNEQFF.

This chain links TRBV27 with TRBJ1-1, with D unclear. CDR1 and CDR2 (germline): MNHEY, SMNVEV (reference sequence). Trimming removed 7 bases from V and 6 bases from J, with 18 bases in between. This CDR3 region has 14 residues. Here the CDR3 reads CASISGGISAEAFF. CDR3 in DNA: TGTGCCAGCATCAGTGGCGGGATTTCCGCTGAAGCTTTCTTT.